A selection of T cell receptor beta chains follows, all from one sample in a study of beta chain features in type 1 diabetes. TCRdb keeps only in-frame clones here, not all; method: immunoSEQ multiplex PCR. This table has 500,000 to 700,000 clones, 15% to 17% appearing once. Sequencing was performed on naive CD4+ T cells from blood. These TCRs come from a man aged 18-30 years in good health. Each CDR3 is given with its conserved first and last residue. A D gene is named only where the DNA matches it firmly. The size field is filled for only some rows; it gives once, few, many or a size class.

TRBD1	TRBJ1-5	-	TRBV6-6	CASRLGTGGNQPQHF	TGTGCCAGCAGACTTGGGACAGGGGGCAATCAGCCCCAGCATTTT
-	TRBJ1-2	-	TRBV9	CASSVRPQGSYGYTF	TGTGCCAGCAGCGTCCGTCCTCAGGGAAGCTATGGCTACACCTTC
-	TRBJ1-1	-	TRBV9	CASSVDRSLNTEAFF	TGTGCCAGCAGCGTAGATCGGTCCCTGAACACTGAAGCTTTCTTT
-	TRBJ2-4	-	TRBV29-1	CSVVAGVAKNIQYF	TGCAGCGTTGTAGCAGGGGTGGCCAAAAACATTCAGTACTTC
-	TRBJ2-5	-	TRBV15	CATSRDRETQYF	TGTGCCACCAGCAGAGACCGGGAGACCCAGTACTTC
TRBD2	TRBJ2-5	-	TRBV25-1	CASSEMTSGRETQYF	TGTGCCAGCAGTGAGATGACTAGCGGGAGGGAGACCCAGTACTTC
-	TRBJ1-5	-	TRBV7-2	CASSLGGGGQPQHF	TGTGCCAGCAGCTTGGGGGGCGGCGGTCAGCCCCAGCATTTT
TRBD1	TRBJ1-1	few	TRBV7-2	CASSLVPFGGGMNTEAFF	TGTGCCAGCAGCTTAGTTCCCTTCGGAGGGGGCATGAACACTGAAGCTTTCTTT
-	TRBJ2-7	-	TRBV7-2	CASSFQPPAGEYEQYF	TGTGCCAGCAGCTTCCAGCCCCCGGCAGGGGAATACGAGCAGTACTTC
-	TRBJ1-4	-	TRBV7-9	CASSLVQATNEKLFF	TGTGCCAGCAGCTTAGTACAGGCAACTAATGAAAAACTGTTTTTT